Listed below are T cell receptor beta chains from one sample, sequenced in a study of blood T cell repertoires in COVID-19. Sequencing was performed with immunoSEQ multiplex PCR; in TCRdb, only in-frame clones are kept and a portion is missing. The sample shows roughly 16,000 clones, 70% to 90% of them seen only once. Sequencing used peripheral blood. Source of these receptors: a human donor in a cohort sampled during active COVID-19. Both conserved end residues are part of each CDR3. A D gene is named only where the DNA matches it firmly. For some rows the clone size is stated as once, few or many, or as a class when expanded; others skip it.

-	TRBV19	-	TRBJ1-4	TGTGCCAGTAGGCAGAGGGTTAATGAAAAACTGTTTTTT	CASRQRVNEKLFF
-	TRBV14	-	TRBJ2-3	TGTGCCAGCAGTCAAGGGATCCGGGGTGGCACAGATACGCAGTATTTT	CASSQGIRGGTDTQYF
-	TRBV7-9	once	TRBJ2-2	TGTGCCAGCAGCTCGCCGCCCAGGGACACCGGGGAGCTGTTTTTT	CASSSPPRDTGELFF
TRBD1	TRBV18	-	TRBJ1-5	TGTGCCAGCTCACTGCAAACAGGGGGCCATCAGCCCCAGCATTTT	CASSLQTGGHQPQHF
-	TRBV5-1	-	TRBJ2-7	TGCGCCAGCAGCTTGGATCAGGGCCGCTACGAGCAGTACTTC	CASSLDQGRYEQYF
-	TRBV7-9	-	TRBJ1-1	TGTGCCAGCAGCCCGGCACAGGGAACCTTGAACACTGAAGCTTTCTTT	CASSPAQGTLNTEAFF
-	TRBV28	-	TRBJ2-5	TGTGCCAGCAGTTCCCCACGCCTACGGGAAGAGACCCAGTACTTC	CASSSPRLREETQYF
TRBD2	TRBV3-1/TRBV3-2	-	TRBJ2-2	TGTGCCAGCAGCACGCGGGGGGCCTCGGCCGGGGAGCTGTTTTTT	CASSTRGASAGELFF
TRBD1	TRBV3-1/TRBV3-2	-	TRBJ2-4	TGTGCCAGCAGCCAAGGGACAGGGGTGGCCAAAAACATTCAGTACTTC	CASSQGTGVAKNIQYF
-	TRBV5-1	-	TRBJ1-4	TGCGCCAGCAGCCTTCTGGGGGCAGGGCTTGAAAAACTGTTTTTT	CASSLLGAGLEKLFF
TRBD2	TRBV7-2	-	TRBJ2-1	TGTGCCAGTCTCTCCCGGGGGGAATATCCCTACAATGAGCAGTTCTTC	CASLSRGEYPYNEQFF
-	TRBV7-2	-	TRBJ1-6	TGTGCCAGCAGCTTAGCGTTACAGGGAGGGCGGTCACCCCTCCACTTT	CASSLALQGGRSPLHF
-	TRBV12-3/TRBV12-4	-	TRBJ2-5	TGTGCCAGCAAAGACTACCAAGAGACCCAGTACTTC	CASKDYQETQYF
-	TRBV6-5	-	TRBJ2-7	TGTGCCAGCAGTTACGACGGACACTACGAGCAGTACTTC	CASSYDGHYEQYF
-	TRBV12-5	large	TRBJ2-7	TGTGCTAGTGGTTTGGATGGAGGATCCCTTAGGGAGCAGTACTTC	CASGLDGGSLREQYF
-	TRBV2	-	TRBJ2-5	TGTGCCAGCAGTGTTGGGGGGTCTGCGGAGACCCAGTACTTC	CASSVGGSAETQYF
-	TRBV5-1	-	TRBJ2-5	TGCGCCAGCAGCCCCATGGCGGGCCAAGAGACCCAGTACTTC	CASSPMAGQETQYF
TRBD2	TRBV5-1	-	TRBJ2-3	TGCGCCAGCCACGACGGGAGGGGGAATACGCAGTATTTT	CASHDGRGNTQYF
-	TRBV25-1	-	TRBJ1-1	TGTGCCAGCAGTGACGTACAGCTGAACACTGAAGCTTTCTTT	CASSDVQLNTEAFF
TRBD1	TRBV19	few	TRBJ2-1	TGTGCCAGTTCCACAGGGGGCATTGAGCAGTTCTTC	CASSTGGIEQFF
-	TRBV23-1	once	TRBJ1-3	TGCGCCAGCAGTCAACGCGCGGATCCTACTGGAAACACCATATATTTT	CASSQRADPTGNTIYF
-	TRBV14	-	TRBJ2-1	TGTGCCAGCAGCCCGGGACTGAACTACAATGAGCAGTTCTTC	CASSPGLNYNEQFF
-	TRBV19	-	TRBJ2-7	TGTGCCAGTAGCGCCCCACGGCAGGGCGCAACCTACGAGCAGTACTTC	CASSAPRQGATYEQYF
-	TRBV7-2	few	TRBJ2-3	TGTGCCAGCAGCCTTATAGGGGATGGAAGGGGCACAGATACGCAGTATTTT	CASSLIGDGRGTDTQYF
-	TRBV10-3	-	TRBJ1-1	TGTGCCATCAGTGAGTCGGAGGGGAGATGGACTGAAGCTTTCTTT	CAISESEGRWTEAFF
-	TRBV10-3	-	TRBJ2-3	TGTGCCATCAGTGAGGGGGGGAACACAGATACGCAGTATTTT	CAISEGGNTDTQYF